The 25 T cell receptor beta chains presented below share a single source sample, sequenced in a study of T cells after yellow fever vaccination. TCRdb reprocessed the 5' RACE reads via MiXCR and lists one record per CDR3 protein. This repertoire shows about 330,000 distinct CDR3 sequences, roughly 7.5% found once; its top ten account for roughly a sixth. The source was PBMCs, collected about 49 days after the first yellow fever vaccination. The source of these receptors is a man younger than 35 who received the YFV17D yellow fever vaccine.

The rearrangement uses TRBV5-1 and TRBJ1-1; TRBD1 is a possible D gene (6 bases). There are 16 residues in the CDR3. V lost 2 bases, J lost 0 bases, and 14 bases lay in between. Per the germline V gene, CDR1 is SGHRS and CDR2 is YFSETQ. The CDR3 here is CASSFGGGRVNTEAFF. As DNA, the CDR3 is TGCGCCAGCAGCTTCGGAGGGGGGCGGGTGAACACTGAAGCTTTCTTT.

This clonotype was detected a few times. The CDR3 loop is CASRTGQGNTEAFF. As DNA, the CDR3 is TGTGCCAGCAGGACCGGACAGGGGAACACTGAAGCTTTCTTT. J is TRBJ1-1 and V is TRBV6-1, with TRBD1 matching over 8 bases. In germline, CDR1 is MNHNS, CDR2 SASEGT. There are 14 residues in the CDR3. V trimming: 6 bases; J trimming: 1 base; junction bases outside the gene matches: 4.

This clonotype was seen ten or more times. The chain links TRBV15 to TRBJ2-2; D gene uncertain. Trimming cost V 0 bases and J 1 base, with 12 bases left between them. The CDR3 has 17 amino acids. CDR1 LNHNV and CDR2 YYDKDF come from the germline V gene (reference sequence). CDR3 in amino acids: CATSRERVALNTGELFF. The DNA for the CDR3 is TGTGCCACCAGCAGAGAAAGAGTAGCCTTGAACACCGGGGAGCTGTTTTTT.

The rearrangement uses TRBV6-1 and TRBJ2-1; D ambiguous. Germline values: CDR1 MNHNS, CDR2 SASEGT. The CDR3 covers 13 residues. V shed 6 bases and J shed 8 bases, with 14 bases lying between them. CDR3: CASRNYLSDEQFF. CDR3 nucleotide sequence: TGTGCCAGCAGAAATTATCTGTCCGATGAGCAGTTCTTC.

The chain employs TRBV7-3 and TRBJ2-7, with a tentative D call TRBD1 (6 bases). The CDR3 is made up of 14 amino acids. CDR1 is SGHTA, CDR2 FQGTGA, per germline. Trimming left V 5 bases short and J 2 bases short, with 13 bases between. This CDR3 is CASSPLDSPYEQYF. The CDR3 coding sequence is TGTGCCAGCAGCCCACTGGACAGTCCCTACGAGCAGTACTTC.

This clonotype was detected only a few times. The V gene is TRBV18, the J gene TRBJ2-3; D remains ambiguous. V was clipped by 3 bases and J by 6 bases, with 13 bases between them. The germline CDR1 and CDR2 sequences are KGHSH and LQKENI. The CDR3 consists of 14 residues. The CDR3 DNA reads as TGTGCCAGCTCACCGAATGGGCGTTCGGATACGCAGTATTTT. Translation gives CASSPNGRSDTQYF.

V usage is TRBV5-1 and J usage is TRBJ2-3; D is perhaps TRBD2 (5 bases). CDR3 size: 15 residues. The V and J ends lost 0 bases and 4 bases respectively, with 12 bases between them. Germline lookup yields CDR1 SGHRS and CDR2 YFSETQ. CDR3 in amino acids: CASSLDLGSADTQYF. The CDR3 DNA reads TGCGCCAGCAGCTTGGACCTGGGGAGCGCAGATACGCAGTATTTT. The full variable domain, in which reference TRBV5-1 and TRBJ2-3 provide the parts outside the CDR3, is KAGVTQTPRYLIKTRGQQVTLSCSPISGHRSVSWYQQTPGQGLQFLFEYFSETQRNKGNFPGRFSGRQFSNSRSEMNVSTLELGDSALYLCASSLDLGSADTQYFGPGTRLTVL.

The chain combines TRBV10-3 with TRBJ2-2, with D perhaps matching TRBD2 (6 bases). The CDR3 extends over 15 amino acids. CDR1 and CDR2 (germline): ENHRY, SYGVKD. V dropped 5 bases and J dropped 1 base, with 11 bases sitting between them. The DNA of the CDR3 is TGTGCCATCAGTCCACTGGAGGGGAACACCGGGGAGCTGTTTTTT. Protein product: CAISPLEGNTGELFF.

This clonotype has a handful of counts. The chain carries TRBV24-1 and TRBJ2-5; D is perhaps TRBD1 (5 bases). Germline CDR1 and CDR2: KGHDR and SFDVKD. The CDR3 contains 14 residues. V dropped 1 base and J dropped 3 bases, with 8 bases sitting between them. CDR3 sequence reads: CATSDFPREETQYF. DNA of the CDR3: TGTGCCACCAGTGATTTCCCCAGGGAAGAGACCCAGTACTTC.

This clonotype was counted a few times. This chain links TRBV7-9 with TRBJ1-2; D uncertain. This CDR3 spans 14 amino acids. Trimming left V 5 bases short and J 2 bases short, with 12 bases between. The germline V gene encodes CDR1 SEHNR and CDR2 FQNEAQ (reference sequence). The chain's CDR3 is CASSPLDGNYGYTF. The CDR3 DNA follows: TGTGCCAGCAGCCCCCTGGACGGAAACTATGGCTACACCTTC.

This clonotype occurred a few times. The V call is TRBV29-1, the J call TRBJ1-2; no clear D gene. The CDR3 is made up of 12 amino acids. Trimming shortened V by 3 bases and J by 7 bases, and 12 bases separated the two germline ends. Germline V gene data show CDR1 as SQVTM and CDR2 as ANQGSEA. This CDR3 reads CSVDSGLRGYTF. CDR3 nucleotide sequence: TGCAGCGTTGACTCTGGGTTGCGTGGCTACACCTTC.

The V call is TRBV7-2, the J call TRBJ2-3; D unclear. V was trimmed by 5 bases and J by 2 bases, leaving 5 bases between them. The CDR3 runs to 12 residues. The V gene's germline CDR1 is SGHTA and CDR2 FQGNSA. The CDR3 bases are TGTGCCAGCAGCGCTTACACAGATACGCAGTATTTT. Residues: CASSAYTDTQYF. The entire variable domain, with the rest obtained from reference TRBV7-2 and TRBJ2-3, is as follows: GAGVSQSPSNKVTEKGKDVELRCDPISGHTALYWYRQSLGQGLEFLIYFQGNSAPDKSGLPSDRFSAERTGGSVSTLTIQRTQQEDSAVYLCASSAYTDTQYFGPGTRLTVL.

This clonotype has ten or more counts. Here the CDR3 DNA reads TGCGCCAGCACCTCGACAGTGACAGATACGCAGTATTTT. This encodes CASTSTVTDTQYF. This chain links TRBV5-1 with TRBJ2-3; a weak D match, TRBD1 (5 bases). In germline, CDR1 is SGHRS, CDR2 YFSETQ. V lost 6 bases, J lost 3 bases, and 11 bases lay in between. This CDR3 has 13 residues.

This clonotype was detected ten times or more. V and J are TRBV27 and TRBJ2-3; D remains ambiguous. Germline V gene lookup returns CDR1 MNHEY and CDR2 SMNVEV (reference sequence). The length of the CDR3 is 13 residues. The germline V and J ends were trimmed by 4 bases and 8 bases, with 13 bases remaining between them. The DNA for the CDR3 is TGTGCCAGCAGTTCTGGATTTGCATTTACGCAGTATTTT. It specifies CASSSGFAFTQYF.

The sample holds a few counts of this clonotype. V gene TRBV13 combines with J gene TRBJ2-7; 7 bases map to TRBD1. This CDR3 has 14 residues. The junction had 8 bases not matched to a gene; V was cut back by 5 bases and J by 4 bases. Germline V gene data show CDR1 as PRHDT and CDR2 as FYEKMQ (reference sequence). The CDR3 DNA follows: TGTGCCAGCAGCCCCCAGGGGGTAGTTTACGAGCAGTACTTC. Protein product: CASSPQGVVYEQYF.

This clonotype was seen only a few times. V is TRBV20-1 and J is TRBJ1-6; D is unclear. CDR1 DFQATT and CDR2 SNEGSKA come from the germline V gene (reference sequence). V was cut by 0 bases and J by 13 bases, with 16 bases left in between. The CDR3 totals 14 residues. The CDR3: CSARDWNPRSPLHF. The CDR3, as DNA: TGCAGTGCTAGAGATTGGAACCCAAGGTCCCCCCTCCACTTT.

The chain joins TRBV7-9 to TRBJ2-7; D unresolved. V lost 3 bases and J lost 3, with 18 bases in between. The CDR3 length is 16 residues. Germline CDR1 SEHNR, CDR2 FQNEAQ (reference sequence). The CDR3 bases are TGTGCCAGCAGCTTCATGGAGTTAGGAAGAGGCTACGAGCAGTACTTC. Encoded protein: CASSFMELGRGYEQYF.

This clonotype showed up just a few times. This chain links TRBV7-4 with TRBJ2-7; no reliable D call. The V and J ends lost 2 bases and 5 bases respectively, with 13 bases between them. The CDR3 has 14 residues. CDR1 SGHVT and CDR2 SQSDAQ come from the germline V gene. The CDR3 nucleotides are TGTGCCAGCAGCTTACGGGTGGGGTCGGACGAGCAGTACGTC. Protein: CASSLRVGSDEQYV.

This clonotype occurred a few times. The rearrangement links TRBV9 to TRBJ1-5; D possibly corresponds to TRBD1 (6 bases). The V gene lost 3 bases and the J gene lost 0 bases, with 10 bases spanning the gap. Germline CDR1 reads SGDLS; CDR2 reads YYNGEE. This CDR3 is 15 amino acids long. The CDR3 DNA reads TGTGCCAGCAGCGAATACAGGGATAGCAATCAGCCCCAGCATTTT. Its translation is CASSEYRDSNQPQHF.

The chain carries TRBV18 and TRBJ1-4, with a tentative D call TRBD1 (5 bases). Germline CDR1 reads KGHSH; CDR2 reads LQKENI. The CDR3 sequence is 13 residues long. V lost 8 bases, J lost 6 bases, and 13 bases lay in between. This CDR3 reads CASAEEQDEKLFF. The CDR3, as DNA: TGTGCCAGCGCCGAGGAACAGGATGAAAAACTGTTTTTT.

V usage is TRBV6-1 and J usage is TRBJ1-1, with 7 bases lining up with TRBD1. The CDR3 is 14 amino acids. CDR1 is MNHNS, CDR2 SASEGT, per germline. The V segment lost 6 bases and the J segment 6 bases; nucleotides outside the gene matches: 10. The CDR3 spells CASRRAGGDAEAFF. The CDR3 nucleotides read TGTGCCAGCAGGCGGGCAGGGGGGGACGCTGAAGCTTTCTTT.

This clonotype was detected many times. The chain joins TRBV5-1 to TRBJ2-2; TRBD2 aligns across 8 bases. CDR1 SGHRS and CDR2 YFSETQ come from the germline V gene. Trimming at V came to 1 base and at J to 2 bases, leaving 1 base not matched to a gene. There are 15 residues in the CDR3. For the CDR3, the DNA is TGCGCCAGCAGCTTGAGCGGGGGAAACACCGGGGAGCTGTTTTTT. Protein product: CASSLSGGNTGELFF.

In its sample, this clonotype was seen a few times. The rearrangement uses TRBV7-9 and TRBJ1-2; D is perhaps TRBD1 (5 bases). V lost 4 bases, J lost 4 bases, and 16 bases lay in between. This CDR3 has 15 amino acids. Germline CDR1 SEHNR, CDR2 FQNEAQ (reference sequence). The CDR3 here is CASSSPRGSGYGYTF. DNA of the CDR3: TGTGCCAGCAGCTCGCCTCGGGGGAGCGGCTATGGCTACACCTTC.

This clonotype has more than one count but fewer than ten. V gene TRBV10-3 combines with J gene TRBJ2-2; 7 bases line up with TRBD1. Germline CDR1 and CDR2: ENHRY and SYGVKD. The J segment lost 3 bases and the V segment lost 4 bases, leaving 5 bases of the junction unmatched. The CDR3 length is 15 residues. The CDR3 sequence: CAISAGQGDTGELFF. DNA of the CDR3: TGTGCCATCAGTGCCGGCCAGGGGGACACCGGGGAGCTGTTTTTT.

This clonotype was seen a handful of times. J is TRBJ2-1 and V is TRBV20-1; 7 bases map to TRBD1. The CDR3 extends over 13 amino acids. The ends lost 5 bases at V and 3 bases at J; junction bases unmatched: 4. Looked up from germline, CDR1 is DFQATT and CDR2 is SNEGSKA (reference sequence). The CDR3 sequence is CSALDRDYNEQFF. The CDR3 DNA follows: TGCAGTGCTCTAGACAGGGACTACAATGAGCAGTTCTTC.